The next 28 T cell receptor beta chains were all read from a single sample in a study of T cell repertoires in cytomegalovirus infection. For these TCRs, the target antigens are not known. TCRdb re-derived calls from the reads in MiXCR, one entry per CDR3 protein. The sample lists 750,000 to 950,000 distinct CDR3 sequences, 25% to 30% occurring once. The input for sequencing was cultured CD8+ T cells from PBMCs, taken from culture after CMV antigen stimulation. The source of these receptors is a human donor in good health (CMV status not recorded). Some clones in this sample may be carry-over from other donors' samples.

The chain carries TRBV2 and TRBJ2-7, with 10 bases fitting TRBD1. The CDR3 runs to 16 residues. Germline trimming cut 3 bases from V and 4 bases from J; bases unmatched to any gene: 9. Per the germline V gene, CDR1 is SNHLY and CDR2 is FYNNEI. The CDR3 coding sequence is TGTGCCAGCAGTGAGTGGGACAGGGGAACAATATACGAGCAGTACGTC. Its translation: CASSEWDRGTIYEQYV.

V gene TRBV5-6 combines with J gene TRBJ2-7; 7 nucleotides align to TRBD2. This CDR3 region has 13 residues. Germline assignment: CDR1 SGHDT and CDR2 YYEEEE. J was trimmed by 5 bases and V by 6 bases; bases with no gene match: 8. CDR3 sequence (DNA): TGTGCCAGCACCTGGGGAGGGCGGAACGAGCAGTACGTC. As protein: CASTWGGRNEQYV.

In its sample, this clonotype was seen a few times. Its ends do not fully match the called genes, so a read error is possible. The chain couples TRBV12-3 or TRBV12-4 to TRBJ2-2; 14 nucleotides match TRBD2. The CDR3 sequence is 17 residues long. CDR3 nucleotides: TGTGCCAGCAGTCTAGCTGGACTAGCGGGGGGTACCGGGGAGCTGTTTTTT. Translation gives CASSLAGLAGGTGELFF.

The J gene is TRBJ1-1, the V gene TRBV7-9, with TRBD1 matching 8 bases. Germline V lookup: CDR1 SEHNR, CDR2 FQNEAQ (reference sequence). This CDR3 region has 14 residues. J lost 0 bases, V lost 5 bases, and 2 bases had no gene match. CDR3 sequence reads: CASSGQGVNTEAFF. The CDR3 region has the DNA TGTGCCAGCAGCGGACAGGGCGTGAACACTGAAGCTTTCTTT.

This chain joins TRBV4-1 and TRBJ1-1; 8 bases are shared with TRBD1. The germline gives CDR1 MGHRA, CDR2 YSYEKL. CDR3 size: 14 residues. The junction had 3 bases not matched to a gene; V was cut back by 2 bases and J by 4 bases. CDR3 sequence reads: CASSQRQGPTEAFF. CDR3 nucleotide sequence: TGCGCCAGCAGCCAAAGACAGGGGCCCACTGAAGCTTTCTTT.

This clonotype came up a few times. The rearrangement joins TRBV25-1 to TRBJ2-1; 12 positions match TRBD1. Germline V gives CDR1 MGHDK, CDR2 SYGVNS. V lost 10 bases, J lost 8 bases, and 12 bases stayed unmatched. There are 15 residues in the CDR3. CDR3 sequence: CATALGTGGGYEQFF. The DNA of the CDR3 is TGTGCCACCGCCCTCGGGACAGGGGGCGGGTATGAGCAGTTCTTC.

A few counts support this clonotype. This rearrangement joins TRBV28 to TRBJ2-7; D call uncertain. Germline CDR1 and CDR2: MDHEN and SYDVKM. Trimming left V 5 bases short and J 0 bases short, with 11 bases between. This CDR3 has 14 amino acids. For the CDR3, the DNA is TGTGCCAGCAGTCAGGATCTAATCTCCTACGAGCAGTACGTC. It is translated as CASSQDLISYEQYV.

This clonotype turned up a few times. This chain uses TRBV12-3 or TRBV12-4 with TRBJ2-1; 12 bases are a match to TRBD2. J was trimmed by 10 bases and V by 4 bases; bases with no gene match: 8. The CDR3 loop spans 15 amino acids. The CDR3 coding sequence is TGTGCCAGCAGTTCCTCTAGCGGGGGGGCCGGGGAGCAGTTCTTC. Encoded protein: CASSSSSGGAGEQFF.

V is TRBV6-2 or TRBV6-3 and J is TRBJ2-5; D is uncertain. CDR3 size: 14 residues. Germline CDR1 is MNHEY and CDR2 is SVGEGT. V gave up 2 bases and J gave up 0 bases, with 7 bases separating them. CDR3 sequence (DNA): TGTGCCAGCAGTTACCTTATGTACCAAGAGACCCAGTACTTC. Translated, it gives CASSYLMYQETQYF.

This sequence joins TRBV7-9 and TRBJ2-5, with 9 bases matching TRBD1. CDR3 length: 14 residues. V was clipped by 5 bases and J by 3 bases; unmatched bases: 4. Germline values: CDR1 SEHNR, CDR2 FQNEAQ (reference sequence). Here the CDR3 DNA reads TGTGCCAGCAGCCCAAGGGACAGGGAAGAGACCCAGTACTTC. This sequence encodes CASSPRDREETQYF.

This chain uses TRBV20-1 with TRBJ2-1, with D tentatively TRBD1 (6 bases). Trimming cost V 8 bases and J 7 bases, with 12 bases left between them. The V gene's germline CDR1 is DFQATT and CDR2 SNEGSKA (reference sequence). This CDR3 is built from 11 residues. The chain's CDR3 is CSTTQGNEQFF. The CDR3 DNA is TGCAGTACAACTCAGGGGAATGAGCAGTTCTTC.

The J gene is TRBJ2-7, the V gene TRBV11-2; D is ambiguous. The CDR3 has 13 residues. V lost 0 bases to trimming and J lost 4 bases, with 7 bases between them. Germline V CDR1 and CDR2: SGHAT, FQNNGV. For the CDR3, the DNA is TGTGCCAGCAGCTTAGATCTACCATACGAGCAGTACGTC. Translation: CASSLDLPYEQYV.

In its sample, this clonotype was seen a few times. V usage is TRBV7-4 and J usage is TRBJ2-5, with D possibly TRBD1 on 7 matching bases. V was cut by 5 bases and J by 5 bases, with 15 bases left in between. CDR1 and CDR2 from the germline V gene are SGHVT and SQSDAQ. CDR3 length: 14 residues. CDR3 nucleotide sequence: TGTGCCAGCAGCGGGCGGGACAGCAGGGAGACCCAGTACTTC. It codes for CASSGRDSRETQYF.

This clonotype was counted a few times. V usage is TRBV27 and J usage is TRBJ2-5; 10 bases align to TRBD2. The ends lost 5 bases at V and 2 bases at J; junction bases unmatched: 5. The CDR3 covers 15 residues. Germline lookup yields CDR1 MNHEY and CDR2 SMNVEV (reference sequence). The CDR3 DNA reads TGTGCCAGCAGTCTAGCGGGGGACTCTCAAGAGACCCAGTACTTC. This codes for CASSLAGDSQETQYF.

CDR3 DNA sequence: TGTGCCACCAGCTTATCTCAGTCTTGGGATGAGCAGTTCTTC. It codes for CATSLSQSWDEQFF. The genes are TRBV15 and TRBJ2-1, with D uncertain. Germline V gene data show CDR1 as LNHNV and CDR2 as YYDKDF (reference sequence). V was trimmed by 5 bases and J by 8 bases, leaving 16 bases between them. This CDR3 is built from 14 residues.

V is TRBV5-6 and J is TRBJ2-2, with D possibly TRBD2 on 6 matching bases. Germline values: CDR1 SGHDT, CDR2 YYEEEE. V dropped 5 bases and J dropped 5 bases, with 13 bases sitting between them. The CDR3 covers 14 residues. DNA of the CDR3: TGTGCCAGCAGTGGGGACGCGGGGACCGGGGAGCTGTTTTTT. This sequence encodes CASSGDAGTGELFF.

CDR3 DNA: TGTGCCAGCAGTTCGGGAGCCTGGGGTGCTGAAGCTTTCTTT. This encodes CASSSGAWGAEAFF. The chain links TRBV27 to TRBJ1-1, with unresolved D. V lost 4 bases, J lost 6 bases, and 15 bases lay in between. CDR3 length: 14 amino acids. CDR1 is MNHEY, CDR2 SMNVEV, per germline (reference sequence).

This clonotype has ten or more counts. The chain is built from TRBV7-2 and TRBJ1-5, with 9 bases lining up with TRBD1. Germline V gene lookup returns CDR1 SGHTA and CDR2 FQGNSA. Germline trimming cut 3 bases from V and 4 bases from J; bases unmatched to any gene: 7. CDR3 length: 16 amino acids. CDR3 loop: CASSFRGQGLNQPQHF. Here the CDR3 DNA reads TGTGCCAGCAGCTTCAGGGGACAGGGTCTGAATCAGCCCCAGCATTTT.

This clonotype was counted many times. The chain carries TRBV7-8 and TRBJ2-3; 7 nucleotides agree with TRBD1. The CDR3 is made up of 16 amino acids. The germline gives CDR1 SGHVS, CDR2 FQNEAQ. Germline trimming cut 1 base from V and 3 bases from J; bases unmatched to any gene: 7. CDR3 amino acids: CASSLGAGGVTDTQYF. CDR3 coding DNA: TGTGCCAGCAGCTTAGGAGCAGGGGGTGTAACAGATACGCAGTATTTT.

The rearrangement uses TRBV5-6 and TRBJ2-7; D uncertain. The CDR3 loop spans 13 amino acids. Germline V gives CDR1 SGHDT, CDR2 YYEEEE. Trimming removed 0 bases at V and 1 base at J, with 5 bases between. CDR3 sequence (DNA): TGTGCCAGCAGCTTGGCGCGTTCCTACGAGCAGTACGTC. This translates into CASSLARSYEQYV.

This clonotype was detected many times. This chain links TRBV12-3 or TRBV12-4 with TRBJ2-2, with D perhaps TRBD1 (5 bases). The V gene lost 2 bases and the J gene lost 2 bases, with 9 bases spanning the gap. There are 15 residues in the CDR3. The CDR3: CASSLSGLNTGELFF. Written as DNA, the CDR3 is TGTGCCAGCAGTTTATCAGGGCTTAACACCGGGGAGCTGTTTTTT.

To note about this clonotype: This clone may be a read error of a much larger clone one base away. The gene calls are TRBV7-2 and TRBJ2-3; no definite D call. Germline V gene data show CDR1 as SGHTA and CDR2 as FQGNSA. V lost 9 bases and J lost 0, with 16 bases in between. CDR3 length: 15 residues. The DNA for the CDR3 is TGTGCCAGTCTCTCGGCGGCATTTAGCACAGATACGCAGTATTTT. Translated: CASLSAAFSTDTQYF.

This clonotype was detected only a few times. The chain joins TRBV6-2 or TRBV6-3 to TRBJ1-2; 10 positions match TRBD1. This CDR3 contains 16 residues. Germline V gives CDR1 MNHEY, CDR2 SVGEGT. V shed 4 bases and J 2 bases; nucleotides not matched to a gene: 7. This CDR3 is CASSSPRGQGNYGYTF. CDR3 nucleotides: TGTGCCAGCAGTTCCCCCCGGGGACAGGGGAACTATGGCTACACCTTC.

The genes are TRBV7-8 and TRBJ2-7; 7 bases map to TRBD1. With V trimmed by 5 bases and J by 0 bases, 4 bases remained unmatched. The CDR3 loop spans 14 amino acids. Germline lookup yields CDR1 SGHVS and CDR2 FQNEAQ. The CDR3 DNA reads TGTGCCAGCAGCGAGACAGGGAGCTCCTACGAGCAGTACGTC. As protein: CASSETGSSYEQYV.

This clonotype was picked up a small number of times. The chain couples TRBV7-3 to TRBJ1-1; TRBD1 might be the D (6 bases). This CDR3 is built from 16 residues. Germline V gives CDR1 SGHTA, CDR2 FQGTGA. V was pared by 6 bases and J by 0 bases, with 17 bases between. As DNA, the CDR3 is TGTGCCAGCAGTTCGGACGGGGGGCCTTTGAACACTGAAGCTTTCTTT. Translating gives CASSSDGGPLNTEAFF.

This clonotype has a handful of counts. The chain couples TRBV11-2 to TRBJ2-1; 8 bases are a match to TRBD2. J gave up 1 base and V 1 base, and 6 bases lay outside the gene matches. The CDR3 runs to 17 residues. Germline V gives CDR1 SGHAT, CDR2 FQNNGV. The CDR3 region is CASSLVGSGDSYNEQFF. The CDR3 nucleotides are TGTGCCAGCAGCTTAGTAGGTAGCGGGGATTCCTACAATGAGCAGTTCTTC.

This clonotype came up a few times. The rearrangement links TRBV7-6 to TRBJ2-1; 13 positions match TRBD2. The germline V gene encodes CDR1 SGHVS and CDR2 FNYEAQ. The CDR3 contains 19 residues. Trimming cost V 1 base and J 0 bases; bases outside gene matches: 6. The CDR3: CASSLEAGLAGSSYNEQFF. CDR3 in DNA: TGTGCCAGCAGCTTAGAGGCGGGACTAGCGGGAAGCTCCTACAATGAGCAGTTCTTC.

This clonotype appeared a few times. The CDR3 DNA sequence: TGTGCCAGCAGCTTAGAAGGGGGCACTCTCAATGAGCAGTTCTTC. It codes for CASSLEGGTLNEQFF. The chain is built from TRBV7-6 and TRBJ2-1, with 7 bases identical to TRBD1. This CDR3 has 15 amino acids. The germline gives CDR1 SGHVS, CDR2 FNYEAQ. V shed 1 base and J 6 bases; nucleotides not matched to a gene: 6.